This T cell receptor (beta chain) was identified in a study of CD8 T cells in Susac syndrome. Study-level information: Patients with Susac syndrome, at blood draw, were therapy-naive, on corticosteroids, or on intravenous immunoglobulin alone.

Random hexamers were used to reverse transcribe about 0.5 to 1 ug of RNA. The amplification used immunoSEQ multiplex PCR on TCR beta CDR3; it spanned 54 Vbeta and 13 Jbeta. One entry per CDR3 protein, called by TCRdb with MiXCR from the immunoSEQ multiplex PCR reads. The repertoire holds more than 200,000 distinct CDR3 sequences, with about 95% as singletons. The V end was cut by 5 bases, the J end by 1 base, with 11 bases between. The germline CDR1 and CDR2 sequences are MGHDK and SYGVNS. This CDR3 comprises 14 residues. Study-wide points: TCR sequencing and HLA analysis covered a relatively small number of individuals.

Fulfillment of recently defined diagnostic criteria for definite or probable disease was shown by the patients with Susac syndrome. About this clonotype itself: Its cognate antigen is unknown.

Source material: CD4+ T cells from PBMCs. This receptor was obtained from a human donor with Susac syndrome. This chain connects TRBV25-1 to TRBJ1-1; D is possibly TRBD1 (5 bases). CDR3 nucleotides: TGTGCCAGCAGTCCTCCCGACAGGAACACTGAAGCTTTCTTT. The encoded protein is CASSPPDRNTEAFF.